This T cell receptor beta chain was identified in a study of beta chain features in type 1 diabetes. V shed 0 bases and J 1 base; nucleotides not matched to a gene: 1. Germline CDR1 is SGDLS and CDR2 is YYNGEE. CDR3 length: 15 amino acids. Expressed TCRB transcripts got sequenced, as all isolated RNA was reverse transcribed. The method was immunoSEQ multiplex PCR; TCRdb's version includes in-frame clones alone and lacks a portion of them. The sample lists 250,000 to 300,000 clones; about 24% were seen once. For this clone: What it binds is not known.

Findings and caveats of the study: Still unanswered here is whether HLA type influences TCRB rearrangement. Type 1 diabetes patients showed a moderate but significant shortening of TCRB CDR3s in all four CD4+ subsets.

The specimen sequenced was naive CD4+ T cells from blood. This TCR derives from a woman younger than 45 with type 1 diabetes. The chain joins TRBV9 to TRBJ1-1; 9 bases are a match to TRBD1. CDR3 protein: CASSVGGQGNTEAFF. The CDR3 DNA reads TGTGCCAGCAGCGTAGGGGGACAGGGGAACACTGAAGCTTTCTTT.